This T cell receptor beta chain came from a study of blood T cell repertoires in COVID-19. About the research overall: The origin of the acute and convalescent COVID-19 samples was the United States, Italy and Spain. The cDNA or gDNA used as material had been derived from T cells, B-cell-depleted T cells, or PBMCs.

Study processing details: From reference gene primer amplification, estimates of nucleated cell counts were derived. Profiled with immunoSEQ multiplex PCR; TCRdb holds only in-frame clones, not every one. V and J calls and clone size are those listed in that table; D and trimming were worked out from the DNA. The profile shows 270,000 or so clones, more than 70% of them singletons. The CDR3 spans 17 residues. Germline CDR1 SGHVS, CDR2 FQNEAQ. The germline V and J ends were trimmed by 5 bases and 2 bases, with 19 bases remaining between them. The V gene is TRBV7-8, the J gene TRBJ1-3; possibly TRBD1 for D (6 bases). The receptor's source is a woman aged 18-30 years with acute or convalescent COVID-19. Sequencing used peripheral blood. CDR3 loop: CASSPGALMGTGNTIYF. CDR3 coding DNA: TGTGCCAGCAGCCCAGGGGCCTTAATGGGAACTGGAAACACCATATATTTT. Looking up the rest from reference TRBV7-8 and TRBJ1-3 gives the full variable domain: GAGVSQSPRYKVAKRGQDVALRCDPISGHVSLFWYQQALGQGPEFLTYFQNEAQLDKSGLPSDRFFAERPEGSVSTLKIQRTQQEDSAVYLCASSPGALMGTGNTIYFGEGSWLTVV.